This TCR beta chain was identified in a study of neurological immune-mediated disorders. Germline lookup yields CDR1 SGHRS and CDR2 YFSETQ. The CDR3 consists of 14 residues. Trimming stripped 0 bases from V and 1 base from J, with 7 bases between. By 5'RACE with 10-nucleotide random UMIs, the cDNA was made. TCRdb reanalysed the 5' RACE reads using MiXCR and keeps one entry per CDR3 protein. The table records more than 75,000 distinct CDR3 sequences, about 4.5% of them present only once. Time point noted: longitudinal time-point 3. At least ten counts were recorded for this clonotype. The TCR was taken from an older woman with multiple sclerosis. This chain links TRBV5-1 with TRBJ2-5; the D is unclear. Specimen: PBMCs. This CDR3 reads CASSLAVSQETQYF. The CDR3, as DNA: TGCGCCAGCAGCTTGGCTGTCAGCCAAGAGACCCAGTACTTC.